The present entry profiles one T cell receptor beta chain with its context. The sample is drawn from a study of T cell clonotyping in hematopoietic cell transplantation. The V gene lost 1 base and the J gene lost 5 bases, with 14 bases spanning the gap. Germline CDR1 and CDR2: SGHDN and FVKESK. The length of the CDR3 is 15 residues. The table came from immunoSEQ multiplex PCR; TCRdb's copy has only in-frame clones and leaves some out. The repertoire holds roughly 5,000 clones, 77% seen once, with around 30% in the top ten. The chain combines TRBV14 with TRBJ1-1; a weak D match, TRBD1 (5 bases). Sequenced material: peripheral blood mononuclear cells, taken 100 days after allogeneic stem cell transplant. This sequence was found in a female patient aged 50-60 years who had an allogeneic stem cell transplant from an unrelated donor, so the T cells may come from the graft donor. Some clones in this sample may be carry-over from other donors' samples. The CDR3 reads CASSQAGALQTEAFF. The CDR3 DNA reads as TGTGCCAGCAGCCAAGCCGGGGCCCTTCAAACTGAAGCTTTCTTT. The complete variable domain, with remaining parts taken from reference TRBV14 and TRBJ1-1, reads EAGVTQFPSHSVIEKGQTVTLRCDPISGHDNLYWYRRVMGKEIKFLLHFVKESKQDESGMPNNRFLAERTGGTYSTLKVQPAELEDSGVYFCASSQAGALQTEAFFGQGTRLTVV.